The next 6 T cell receptor beta chains were all read from a single sample in a study of T cell responses to AZD1222 COVID-19 vaccine. TCRdb keeps only in-frame clones here, not all; method: immunoSEQ multiplex PCR. The table lists 120,000 or so clones, approximately 86% of them singletons, with 1.4% to 1.5% in the top ten. The sample consisted of peripheral blood, taken on day 0 of AZD1222 vaccination. These receptors originate from an adult in good health.

The sample holds a few counts of this clone. The CDR3 spells CASGQTDGPYEQYF. CDR3 coding DNA: TGTGCCAGCGGACAGACCGACGGACCCTACGAGCAGTACTTC. This chain links TRBV2 with TRBJ2-7; possible D gene TRBD1, 6 bases. The CDR3 spans 14 residues. CDR1 and CDR2 (germline): SNHLY, FYNNEI. V lost 8 bases to trimming and J lost 2 bases, with 16 bases between them.

The chain couples TRBV28 to TRBJ2-7; D is uncertain. V was shortened by 5 bases and J by 5 bases, with 7 bases between the two germline ends. The CDR3 sequence is 11 residues long. Germline CDR1 and CDR2: MDHEN and SYDVKM. For the CDR3, the DNA is TGTGCCAGCAGTCCCACCGACGAGCAGTACTTC. It translates to CASSPTDEQYF.

This chain joins TRBV7-3 and TRBJ1-2; TRBD1 might be the D (6 bases). CDR1 SGHTA and CDR2 FQGTGA come from the germline V gene. Trimming removed 1 base at V and 4 bases at J, with 28 bases between. The CDR3 sequence is 20 residues long. DNA for the CDR3: TGTGCCAGCAGCTTAATGGCAGGGGTAACTCAATTTTATCCGTCCTATGGCTACACCTTC. This sequence encodes CASSLMAGVTQFYPSYGYTF.

The V and J genes are TRBV7-8 and TRBJ1-5; 7 nucleotides match TRBD1. Per germline, CDR1 SGHVS and CDR2 FQNEAQ. The CDR3 runs 19 residues. V shed 4 bases, J shed 2 bases, and the junction held 17 bases outside the gene matches. The CDR3 sequence is CASSSVTLTGRFGNQPQHF. Written as DNA, the CDR3 is TGTGCCAGCAGCTCCGTAACCCTGACAGGGAGATTTGGCAATCAGCCCCAGCATTTT. The variable domain in full, completed from reference TRBV7-8 and TRBJ1-5, reads GAGVSQSPRYKVAKRGQDVALRCDPISGHVSLFWYQQALGQGPEFLTYFQNEAQLDKSGLPSDRFFAERPEGSVSTLKIQRTQQEDSAVYLCASSSVTLTGRFGNQPQHFGDGTRLSIL.

The V gene is TRBV2, the J gene TRBJ1-2, with D possibly being TRBD1 (5 bases). Trimming pared 6 bases from V and 4 bases from J, leaving 9 bases between. The CDR3 has 12 residues. Germline lookup yields CDR1 SNHLY and CDR2 FYNNEI. The CDR3 bases are TGTGCCAGCAGGGCCCAGGGCTATGGCTACACCTTC. This codes for CASRAQGYGYTF.

The chain couples TRBV5-4 to TRBJ1-3; TRBD1 matches at 7 bases. The CDR3 loop spans 16 amino acids. Per germline, CDR1 SGHNT and CDR2 YYREEE (reference sequence). Trimming at V came to 2 bases and at J to 0 bases, leaving 5 bases not matched to a gene. The CDR3 region is CASSLLQGTSGNTIYF. CDR3 in DNA: TGTGCCAGCAGCTTACTACAGGGGACCTCTGGAAACACCATATATTTT.